This T cell receptor (beta chain) is from a study of blood T cells in healthy people across ages. Study-wide context: T cells yielded about one barcoded beta molecule per two cells through template switching. Regarding the study as a whole: It was not known whether donors were CMV positive (a possible confounder of expanded clonotype changes). The study could not conclusively compare naive and antigen-experienced cells, given its unsorted PBMCs.

The germline V and J ends were trimmed by 6 bases and 7 bases, with 22 bases remaining between them. This CDR3 contains 15 residues. Germline V gene sequence: CDR1 MNHEY, CDR2 SMNVEV (reference sequence). This clonotype occurred a few times. Its antigen remains unknown. Next came a second PCR, run for about 7 to 12 cycles, which used a sample-barcoded 5' primer along with a J-beta primer mix. TCRdb called the 5' RACE reads again in MiXCR, with one record for every CDR3 protein. The table includes 1.5 million to 2 million distinct CDR3 sequences, approximately 32% detected once. The chain employs TRBV27 and TRBJ2-7, with D possibly being TRBD2 (5 bases). The receptor was isolated from a woman aged 25 to 39 in good health. The sequenced material came from blood. For the CDR3, the DNA is TGTGCCAGCAGCGGACTTCTACCAGTGGTAGGTGAGCAGTACTTC. Translating it yields CASSGLLPVVGEQYF.